The rows below give T cell receptor beta chains drawn from one sample of a study of T cells in Graves' hyperthyroidism and ophthalmopathy. TCRdb re-analysed the multiplex PCR reads in MiXCR, keeping a single row per CDR3 protein. The sample consists of 500,000 to 650,000 distinct CDR3 sequences, more than 14% of them appearing once. Sequenced sample: blood. These TCRs come from a woman between 50 and 59 years old with Graves' ophthalmopathy. Both conserved end residues are part of each CDR3. D genes are given only for firm matches. The listing skips clone size in some rows; elsewhere it reads once, few, many or a size class.

>TRBJ2-3|TRBV18|-|many
TGTGCCAGCTCACCAGGGACAGATACGCAGTATTTT
CASSPGTDTQYF
>TRBJ2-1|TRBV7-9|-|many
TGTGCCATCCGGCGGACCTACAATGAGCAGTTCTTC
CAIRRTYNEQFF
>TRBJ1-1|TRBV6-2/TRBV6-3|-|many
TGTGCCAGCAGATCCTTGGGGAACACTGAAGCTTTCTTT
CASRSLGNTEAFF
>TRBJ2-5|TRBV28|-|many
TGTGCCAGCAGTTTAAAACAGGGCTTGGGGTCGGAAGAGACCCAGTACTTC
CASSLKQGLGSEETQYF
>TRBJ1-1|TRBV10-3|-|many
TGTGCCATCAGTGAGGGTGGCAGGAACACTGAAGCTTTCTTT
CAISEGGRNTEAFF
>TRBJ2-5|TRBV12-5|-|many
TGTGCTAGTGGTTTGTGGACTACAGGGACCCAGTACTTC
CASGLWTTGTQYF
>TRBJ2-1|TRBV19|-|-
TGTGCCGTACAGGGGGTCGGCGGGAGGGCCGGAGGTGAGCAGTTCTTC
CAVQGVGGRAGGEQFF
>TRBJ2-3|TRBV24-1|-|many
TGTGCCACCAGTGATCACCTCACGGGGGATGGTTCAGATACGCAGTATTTT
CATSDHLTGDGSDTQYF
>TRBJ2-3|TRBV4-3|TRBD2|once
TGCGCCAGCAGCCAAGAATATGTACTAGCGGGAGAGGTGGGCACAGATACGCAGTATTTT
CASSQEYVLAGEVGTDTQYF
>TRBJ2-7|TRBV2|-|many
TGTGCCAGCAGAGACGACAGAGGCGAGCAGTACTTC
CASRDDRGEQYF